The T cell receptor (beta chain) under discussion was sequenced for a study of CD8 T cells in Susac syndrome. Overall study findings and caveats: By the study's own acknowledgment, its TCR sequencing and HLA analysis included relatively few individuals.

Peripheral blood CD8+ and CD4+ T cells were profiled by TCR beta sequencing. The CD8+ and CD4+ T cells were negatively isolated, with the TEMRA cells enriched by FACS. The CDR3 is 13 amino acids. CDR1 and CDR2 (germline): DFQATT, SNEGSKA (reference sequence). V lost 2 bases, J lost 6 bases, and 12 bases lay in between. In regard to this clonotype: Its specificity is not known.

Random-hexamer reverse transcription was applied to about 0.5 to 1 ug RNA. It was immunoSEQ multiplex PCR that amplified TCR beta CDR3 across 54 Vbeta and 13 Jbeta. Each CDR3 protein gets one entry after TCRdb re-called the immunoSEQ multiplex PCR reads with MiXCR. The table shows about 140,000 distinct CDR3 sequences, with roughly 94% occurring only once. This clonotype was obtained from a human donor in good health. The sequenced sample consisted of CD8+ T cells from PBMCs. This chain links TRBV20-1 with TRBJ2-3; no reliable D call. The CDR3 DNA is TGCAGTGCTAGATCTGCGGCCCATGATACGCAGTATTTT. Residues: CSARSAAHDTQYF.